The 14 T cell receptor beta chains listed next were all sequenced from one sample in a study of patients and donors after allogeneic stem cell transplantation. MiXCR, applied by TCRdb to the RT-PCR reads, yields one record per CDR3 protein. The sample shows about 24,000 distinct CDR3 sequences, about 30% of them seen only once. Sequenced material: blood, either unsorted or a sorted T cell fraction (not recorded which). All receptors derive from a human donor who was either an allogeneic HSCT recipient or a stem cell or donor lymphocyte infusion donor (not recorded which). It is not recorded whose cells these are; they may come from a transplant donor.

This sequence joins TRBV7-9 and TRBJ1-3, with TRBD1 matching 12 bases. Germline V gene data show CDR1 as SEHNR and CDR2 as FQNEAQ (reference sequence). The ends lost 5 bases at V and 2 bases at J; junction bases unmatched: 7. The CDR3 has 17 residues. The CDR3 nucleotides are TGTGCCAGCAGCACGGGGACAGGGGGCGTAGCTGGAAACACCATATATTTT. Protein product: CASSTGTGGVAGNTIYF.

This clonotype occurred a few times. The V call is TRBV6-5, the J call TRBJ1-2; D gene ambiguous. The CDR3 consists of 13 residues. Germline loops: CDR1 MNHEY, CDR2 SVGAGI. Trimming removed 2 bases at V and 1 base at J, with 5 bases between. CDR3 bases: TGTGCCAGCAGTTACACGGTTAACTATGGCTACACCTTC. Translating it yields CASSYTVNYGYTF.

In this sample, this clonotype turned up a few times. The CDR3 sequence is CASSQGSWTEAFF. The CDR3 nucleotides are TGTGCCAGCAGCCAGGGAAGCTGGACTGAAGCTTTCTTT. V gene TRBV3-1 combines with J gene TRBJ1-1; D remains unclear. Germline V lookup: CDR1 LGHDT, CDR2 YNNKEL (reference sequence). The ends were cut back, 3 bases at V and 5 bases at J, with 10 bases in the middle. The CDR3 length is 13 residues.

The chain employs TRBV10-3 and TRBJ2-1; 7 bases line up with TRBD1. V dropped 2 bases and J dropped 2; count of bases not matched to a gene: 6. This CDR3 has 16 amino acids. Germline V gene lookup returns CDR1 ENHRY and CDR2 SYGVKD. CDR3: CAISEAGQAPYNEQFF. In DNA, the CDR3 is TGTGCCATCAGTGAGGCCGGACAGGCCCCCTACAATGAGCAGTTCTTC.

This clonotype was seen a handful of times. The V call is TRBV28, the J call TRBJ2-3, with D possibly being TRBD2 (5 bases). This CDR3 region has 13 residues. Germline CDR1 is MDHEN and CDR2 is SYDVKM. The V end lost 11 bases, the J end lost 0 bases, and 12 bases lay between the germline ends. As DNA, the CDR3 is TGTGCCGTGATAGCGAGAAGCACAGATACGCAGTATTTT. This gives the protein CAVIARSTDTQYF.

This clonotype has just a few counts. J is TRBJ2-3 and V is TRBV10-3; either TRBD1 or TRBD2 may supply D (5 bases each). The germline V and J ends were trimmed by 10 bases and 6 bases, with 14 bases remaining between them. The CDR3 totals 12 residues. Germline loops: CDR1 ENHRY, CDR2 SYGVKD. In DNA form, the CDR3 reads TGTGCCACGAGGGGAACTTCCGATACGCAGTATTTT. This gives the protein CATRGTSDTQYF.

V is TRBV5-6 and J is TRBJ2-3, with TRBD2 matching over 8 bases. Per the germline V gene, CDR1 is SGHDT and CDR2 is YYEEEE. The CDR3 covers 16 residues. Trimming at V came to 5 bases and at J to 3 bases, leaving 11 bases not matched to a gene. The CDR3 DNA reads as TGTGCCAGCAGAAGCCACGGGGGGGCCTCGACAGATACGCAGTATTTT. Residues: CASRSHGGASTDTQYF. The whole variable domain, filled in from reference TRBV5-6 and TRBJ2-3, reads DAGVTQSPTHLIKTRGQQVTLRCSPKSGHDTVSWYQQALGQGPQFIFQYYEEEERQRGNFPDRFSGHQFPNYSSELNVNALLLGDSALYLCASRSHGGASTDTQYFGPGTRLTVL.

The rearrangement uses TRBV5-1 and TRBJ1-2, with a possible D match to TRBD1 (5 bases). Per germline, CDR1 SGHRS and CDR2 YFSETQ. Trimming removed 3 bases at V and 4 bases at J, with 10 bases between. This CDR3 contains 13 residues. DNA for the CDR3: TGCGCCAGCAGCTGGGACGGCTTCTATGGCTACACCTTC. Its protein is CASSWDGFYGYTF.

The V and J genes are TRBV20-1 and TRBJ2-1; 8 bases are shared with TRBD2. V lost 0 bases to trimming and J lost 9 bases; unmatched junction nucleotides: 10. From germline, CDR1 is DFQATT and CDR2 SNEGSKA (reference sequence). The CDR3 has 15 residues. CDR3 residues: CSARDPGTRTGEQFF. As DNA, the CDR3 is TGCAGTGCTAGAGACCCCGGGACTAGAACGGGTGAGCAGTTCTTC.

This clonotype was counted a few times. The chain combines TRBV27 with TRBJ1-4, with D unresolved. Germline CDR1 reads MNHEY; CDR2 reads SMNVEV (reference sequence). This CDR3 region has 11 residues. V shed 3 bases and J shed 4 bases, with 0 bases lying between them. The CDR3: CASSFNEKLFF. CDR3 nucleotides: TGTGCCAGCAGTTTTAATGAAAAACTGTTTTTT.

This clonotype was detected a few times. This chain links TRBV24-1 with TRBJ1-5; D remains ambiguous. The CDR3 totals 12 residues. The germline V gene has CDR1 KGHDR and CDR2 SFDVKD. V lost 5 bases and J lost 4, with 5 bases in between. The chain's CDR3 is CATSVGNQPQHF. DNA for the CDR3: TGTGCCACCAGTGTGGGGAATCAGCCCCAGCATTTT.

With regard to this clonotype: This may arise from a read error, as a much more abundant clone is one base away. The rearrangement links TRBV9 to TRBJ1-5, with TRBD1 matching over 7 bases. Per the germline V gene, CDR1 is SGDLS and CDR2 is YYNGEE. V dropped 4 bases and J dropped 3; count of bases not matched to a gene: 4. This CDR3 has 14 residues. CDR3 DNA: TGTGCCAGCAGCTCCGGGACAGTCAATCAGCCCCAGCATTTT. This sequence encodes CASSSGTVNQPQHF.

This CDR3 reads CASSGRTGSSYEQYF. The CDR3 nucleotides are TGTGCCAGCAGTGGAAGGACAGGGAGCTCCTACGAGCAGTACTTC. The chain joins TRBV6-7 to TRBJ2-7; 8 bases are a match to TRBD1. TRBV6-7 belongs to the ORF category, with a function that is uncertain. The CDR3 sequence is 15 residues long. V gave up 5 bases and J gave up 0 bases; unmatched junction bases: 6.

This clonotype was counted only a few times. V usage is TRBV20-1 and J usage is TRBJ2-7; D remains ambiguous. This CDR3 is built from 13 residues. Germline loops: CDR1 DFQATT, CDR2 SNEGSKA (reference sequence). V lost 3 bases to trimming and J lost 2 bases, with 11 bases between them. The CDR3 DNA reads as TGCAGTGCTAGGGCTCAGGCTACCTACGAGCAGTACTTC. Translation gives CSARAQATYEQYF.